This T cell receptor (beta chain) was sequenced during a study of T cell responses to AZD1222 COVID-19 vaccine. Germline V gene lookup returns CDR1 SEHNR and CDR2 FQNEAQ (reference sequence). Losses at the gene ends were 2 bases for V and 3 bases for J; bases not matched to a gene: 6. This CDR3 has 15 amino acids. This table comes from immunoSEQ multiplex PCR, and its TCRdb copy is limited to in-frame clones, with some not included. The repertoire holds about 150,000 clones, with 80% to 95% as singletons. The sequence came from an adult who received the AZD1222 COVID-19 vaccine. This material consisted of peripheral blood, taken 28 days after the second AZD1222 dose. This rearrangement joins TRBV7-9 to TRBJ2-5; 7 bases agree with TRBD2. The DNA of the CDR3 is TGTGCCAGCAGCTTAACTAGCGTCGGGGAAGAGACCCAGTACTTC. This translates into CASSLTSVGEETQYF.